The clone carrying this TCR beta chain was seen at least ten times. For TCR beta, libraries came from iRepertoire HTBI primers and Arm-PCR of CDR3 regions. Each CDR3 protein is one row after TCRdb ran MiXCR on the multiplex PCR reads. This table has roughly 350,000 distinct CDR3 sequences, approximately 16% appearing once. Time point meaning: newly diagnosed GD, antithyroid drugs for less than 3 months. With RNA extracted from PBMCs as input, the TCR library was made. V was cut by 2 bases and J by 10 bases, with 9 bases left in between. Germline V gene lookup returns CDR1 MDHEN and CDR2 SYDVKM. The CDR3 is 12 residues long. The record originates from a study of regulatory T cells in long-lasting Graves disease. For the study at large: Graves' patients (newly diagnosed) had been on antithyroid drugs under 3 months.

These data also formed part of another study, on T cells in Graves' hyperthyroidism and ophthalmopathy. This second study notes: No ophthalmopathy progression within 18 months constituted stable Graves' hyperthyroidism. Lactation, pregnancy, other autoimmune disease or uncontrolled infection led to exclusion of patients.

The receptor was derived from a man aged 35 to 55 with Graves disease. Sequences were derived from peripheral blood mononuclear cells (PBMCs), sampled at new diagnosis, from a patient treated with antithyroid drugs. This chain joins TRBV28 and TRBJ2-1; the D is unclear. CDR3 residues: CASSLMALEQFF. Written as DNA, the CDR3 is TGTGCCAGCAGTTTAATGGCACTGGAGCAGTTCTTC.